The source of this T cell receptor (beta chain) is a study of T cell changes during pregnancy in multiple sclerosis. Data came from immunoSEQ multiplex PCR; TCRdb stores just in-frame clones and leaves some out. The sample contains approximately 44,000 clones, about nine tenths of which appear only once. CDR1 is MGHDK and CDR2 is SYGVNS in the germline V gene. V lost 3 bases, J lost 8 bases, and 8 bases lay in between. There are 13 residues in the CDR3. The receptor's source is a female donor with multiple sclerosis, enrolled in a pregnancy study. This chain joins TRBV25-1 and TRBJ2-6; D gene ambiguous. This specimen consisted of CD4+ T cells from peripheral blood mononuclear cells, obtained in the third trimester of pregnancy. This CDR3 reads CASSDNVPNVLTF. DNA of the CDR3: TGTGCCAGCAGTGATAATGTTCCCAACGTCCTGACTTTC.